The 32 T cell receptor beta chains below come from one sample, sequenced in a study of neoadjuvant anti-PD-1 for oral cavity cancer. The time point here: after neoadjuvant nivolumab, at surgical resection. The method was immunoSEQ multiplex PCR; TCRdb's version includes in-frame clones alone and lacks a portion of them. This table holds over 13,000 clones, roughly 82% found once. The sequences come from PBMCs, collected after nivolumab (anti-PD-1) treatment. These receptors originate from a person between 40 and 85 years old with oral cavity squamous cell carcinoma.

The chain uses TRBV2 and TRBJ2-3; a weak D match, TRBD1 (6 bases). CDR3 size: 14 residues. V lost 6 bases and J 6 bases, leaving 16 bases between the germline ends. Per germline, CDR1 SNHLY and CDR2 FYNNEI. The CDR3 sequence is CASSRTESIDTQYF. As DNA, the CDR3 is TGTGCCAGCAGCAGGACAGAGAGTATTGATACGCAGTATTTT.

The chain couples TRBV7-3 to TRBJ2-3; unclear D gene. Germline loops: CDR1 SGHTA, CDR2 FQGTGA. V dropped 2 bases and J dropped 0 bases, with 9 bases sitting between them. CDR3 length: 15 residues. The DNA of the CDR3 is TGTGCCAGCAGCTTACAGGTCGGGAGCACAGATACGCAGTATTTT. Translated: CASSLQVGSTDTQYF.

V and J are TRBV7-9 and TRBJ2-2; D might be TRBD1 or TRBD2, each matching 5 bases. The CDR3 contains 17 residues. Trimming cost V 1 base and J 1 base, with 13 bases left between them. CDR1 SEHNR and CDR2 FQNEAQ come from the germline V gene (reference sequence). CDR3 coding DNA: TGTGCCAGCAGCTTAGGATCCGGGACCTTGAACACCGGGGAGCTGTTTTTT. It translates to CASSLGSGTLNTGELFF. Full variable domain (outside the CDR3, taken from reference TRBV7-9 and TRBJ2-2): DTGVSQNPRHKITKRGQNVTFRCDPISEHNRLYWYRQTLGQGPEFLTYFQNEAQLEKSRLLSDRFSAERPKGSFSTLEIQRTEQGDSAMYLCASSLGSGTLNTGELFFGEGSRLTVL.

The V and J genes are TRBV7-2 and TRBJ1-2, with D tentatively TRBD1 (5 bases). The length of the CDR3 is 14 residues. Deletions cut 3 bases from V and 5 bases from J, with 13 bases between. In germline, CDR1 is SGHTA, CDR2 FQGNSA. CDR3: CASSFETGGYGYTF. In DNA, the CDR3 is TGTGCCAGCAGCTTTGAAACGGGGGGGTATGGCTACACCTTC.

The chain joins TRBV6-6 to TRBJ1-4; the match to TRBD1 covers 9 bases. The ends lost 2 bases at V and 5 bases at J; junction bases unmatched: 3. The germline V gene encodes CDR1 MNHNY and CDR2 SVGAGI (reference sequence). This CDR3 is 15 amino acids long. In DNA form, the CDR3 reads TGTGCCAGCAGTTACCCGGGACAGGGAAATGAAAAACTGTTTTTT. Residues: CASSYPGQGNEKLFF.

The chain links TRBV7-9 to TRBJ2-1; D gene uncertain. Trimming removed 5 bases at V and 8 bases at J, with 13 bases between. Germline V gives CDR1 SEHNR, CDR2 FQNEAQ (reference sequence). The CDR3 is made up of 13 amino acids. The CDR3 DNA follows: TGTGCCAGCAGCCCCCCGGCGGTCCATGAGCAGTTCTTC. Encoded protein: CASSPPAVHEQFF.

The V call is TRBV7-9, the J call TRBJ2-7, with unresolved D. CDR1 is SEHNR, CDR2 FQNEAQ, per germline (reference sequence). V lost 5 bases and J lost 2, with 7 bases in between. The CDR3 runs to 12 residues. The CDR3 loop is CASSPRPYEQYF. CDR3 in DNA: TGTGCCAGCAGCCCCCGGCCCTACGAGCAGTACTTC. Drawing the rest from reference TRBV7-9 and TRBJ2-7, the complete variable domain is DTGVSQNPRHKITKRGQNVTFRCDPISEHNRLYWYRQTLGQGPEFLTYFQNEAQLEKSRLLSDRFSAERPKGSFSTLEIQRTEQGDSAMYLCASSPRPYEQYFGPGTRLTVT.

In DNA, the CDR3 is TGTGCCAGCAGCTTGGAGGGGAAACCCTCTGGAAACACCATATATTTT. Translated: CASSLEGKPSGNTIYF. This chain uses TRBV5-4 with TRBJ1-3, with D tentatively TRBD1 (5 bases). The V and J ends lost 0 bases and 0 bases respectively, with 10 bases between them. This CDR3 is 16 amino acids long. The germline CDR1 and CDR2 sequences are SGHNT and YYREEE (reference sequence). Variable domain in full (rest from reference TRBV5-4 and TRBJ1-3): ETGVTQSPTHLIKTRGQQVTLRCSSQSGHNTVSWYQQALGQGPQFIFQYYREEENGRGNFPPRFSGLQFPNYSSELNVNALELDDSALYLCASSLEGKPSGNTIYFGEGSWLTVV.

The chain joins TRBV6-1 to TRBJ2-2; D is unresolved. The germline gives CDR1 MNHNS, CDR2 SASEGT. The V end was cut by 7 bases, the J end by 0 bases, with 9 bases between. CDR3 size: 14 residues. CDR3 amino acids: CASTSGANTGELFF. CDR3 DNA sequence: TGTGCCAGCACCTCTGGGGCGAACACCGGGGAGCTGTTTTTT.

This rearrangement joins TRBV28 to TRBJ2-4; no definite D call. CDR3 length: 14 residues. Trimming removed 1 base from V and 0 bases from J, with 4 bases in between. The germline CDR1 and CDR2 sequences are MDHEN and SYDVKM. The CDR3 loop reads CASSLSGAKNIQYF. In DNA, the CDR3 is TGTGCCAGCAGTTTATCGGGAGCCAAAAACATTCAGTACTTC.

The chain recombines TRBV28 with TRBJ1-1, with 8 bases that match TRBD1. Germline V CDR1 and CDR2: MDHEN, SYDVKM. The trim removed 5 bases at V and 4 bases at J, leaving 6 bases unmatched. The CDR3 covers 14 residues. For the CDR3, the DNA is TGTGCCAGCAGTCACGGACAGGGAACCACTGAAGCTTTCTTT. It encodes CASSHGQGTTEAFF.

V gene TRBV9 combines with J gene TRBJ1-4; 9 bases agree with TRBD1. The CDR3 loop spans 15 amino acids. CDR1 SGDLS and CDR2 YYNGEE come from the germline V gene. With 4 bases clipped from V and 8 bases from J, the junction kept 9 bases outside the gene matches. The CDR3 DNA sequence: TGTGCCAGCAGCCGAATCGACAGGGGGGGCGAAAAACTGTTTTTT. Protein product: CASSRIDRGGEKLFF.

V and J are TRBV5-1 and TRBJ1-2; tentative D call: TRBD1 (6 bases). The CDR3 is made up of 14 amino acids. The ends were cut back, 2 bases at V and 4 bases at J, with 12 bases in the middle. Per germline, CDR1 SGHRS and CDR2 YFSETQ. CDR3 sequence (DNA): TGCGCCAGCAGCTTAGGACAGCAACTCTATGGCTACACCTTC. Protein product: CASSLGQQLYGYTF.

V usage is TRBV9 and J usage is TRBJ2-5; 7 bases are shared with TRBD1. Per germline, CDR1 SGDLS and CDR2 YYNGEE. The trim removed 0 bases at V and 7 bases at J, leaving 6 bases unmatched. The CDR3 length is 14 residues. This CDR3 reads CASSVADNRGTQYF. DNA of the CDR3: TGTGCCAGCAGCGTAGCGGACAACAGGGGGACCCAGTACTTC.

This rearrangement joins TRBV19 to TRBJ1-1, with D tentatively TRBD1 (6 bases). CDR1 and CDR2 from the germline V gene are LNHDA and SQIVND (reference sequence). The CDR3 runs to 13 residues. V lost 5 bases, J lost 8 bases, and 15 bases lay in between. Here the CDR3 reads CASSLQGLPEAFF. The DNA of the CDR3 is TGTGCCAGTAGTCTACAGGGTTTGCCGGAAGCTTTCTTT.

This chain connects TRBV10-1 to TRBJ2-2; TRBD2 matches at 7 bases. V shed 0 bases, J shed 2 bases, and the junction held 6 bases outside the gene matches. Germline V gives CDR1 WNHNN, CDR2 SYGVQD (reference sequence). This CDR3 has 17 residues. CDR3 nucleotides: TGCGCCAGCAGTGAGTCAGCCGGGACTACCAACACCGGGGAGCTGTTTTTT. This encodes CASSESAGTTNTGELFF.

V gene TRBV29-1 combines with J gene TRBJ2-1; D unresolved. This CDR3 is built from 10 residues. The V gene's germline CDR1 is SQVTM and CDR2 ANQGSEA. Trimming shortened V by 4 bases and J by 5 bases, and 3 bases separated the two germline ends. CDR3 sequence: CSVGDNEQFF. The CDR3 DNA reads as TGCAGCGTTGGGGACAATGAGCAGTTCTTC.

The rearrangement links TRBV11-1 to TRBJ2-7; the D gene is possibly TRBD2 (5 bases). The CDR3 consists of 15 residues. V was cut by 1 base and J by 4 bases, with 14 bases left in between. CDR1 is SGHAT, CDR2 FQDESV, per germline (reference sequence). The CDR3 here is CASSLEASYTYEQYF. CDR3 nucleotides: TGTGCCAGCAGCTTAGAGGCTAGCTATACTTACGAGCAGTACTTC.

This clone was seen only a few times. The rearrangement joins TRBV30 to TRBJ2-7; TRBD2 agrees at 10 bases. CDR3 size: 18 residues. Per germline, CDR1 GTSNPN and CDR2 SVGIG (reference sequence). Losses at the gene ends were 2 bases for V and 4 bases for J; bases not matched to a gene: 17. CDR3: CAWSKPSGGPESTYEQYF. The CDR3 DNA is TGTGCCTGGAGTAAACCTAGCGGGGGCCCCGAATCGACGTACGAGCAGTACTTC.

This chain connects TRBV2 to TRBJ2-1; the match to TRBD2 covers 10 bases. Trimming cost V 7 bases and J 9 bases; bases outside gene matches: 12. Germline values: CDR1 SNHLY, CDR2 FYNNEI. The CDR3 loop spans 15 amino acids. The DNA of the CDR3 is TGTGCCAGCATCCTACTAGCGGGGCAAGTTAGTGAGCAGTTCTTC. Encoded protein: CASILLAGQVSEQFF. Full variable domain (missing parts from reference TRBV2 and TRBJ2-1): EPEVTQTPSHQVTQMGQEVILRCVPISNHLYFYWYRQILGQKVEFLVSFYNNEISEKSEIFDDQFSVERPDGSNFTLKIRSTKLEDSAMYFCASILLAGQVSEQFFGPGTRLTVL.

The CDR3 DNA is TGCGCCAGCAGCGAAAGCGGGGGGCCGTACGAGCAGTACTTC. Translating it yields CASSESGGPYEQYF. V and J are TRBV10-2 and TRBJ2-7; 9 bases line up with TRBD2. V dropped 6 bases and J dropped 4; count of bases not matched to a gene: 7. CDR3 length equals 14 residues. Per the germline V gene, CDR1 is WSHSY and CDR2 is SAAADI.

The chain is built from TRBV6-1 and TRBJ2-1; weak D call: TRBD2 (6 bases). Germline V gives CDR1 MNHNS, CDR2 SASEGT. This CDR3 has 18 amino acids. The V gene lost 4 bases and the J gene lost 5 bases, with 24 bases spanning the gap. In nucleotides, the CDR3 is TGTGCCAGCAGTGCCCACCCTTCTAGCGCTGAAGTCAACAATGAGCAGTTCTTC. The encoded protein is CASSAHPSSAEVNNEQFF.

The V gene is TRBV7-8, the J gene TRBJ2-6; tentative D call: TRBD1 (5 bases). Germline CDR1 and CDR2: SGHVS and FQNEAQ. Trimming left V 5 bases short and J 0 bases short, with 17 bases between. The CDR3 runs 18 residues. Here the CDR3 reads CASSRRRVRGSGANVLTF. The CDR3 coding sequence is TGTGCCAGCAGCCGGCGCAGGGTAAGAGGCTCTGGGGCCAACGTCCTGACTTTC.

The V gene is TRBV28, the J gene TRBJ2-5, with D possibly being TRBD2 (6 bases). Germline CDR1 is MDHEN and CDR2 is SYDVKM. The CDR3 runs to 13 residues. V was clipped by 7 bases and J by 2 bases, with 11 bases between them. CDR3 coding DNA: TGTGCCAGCAACCTACTAGCTCAAGAGACCCAGTACTTC. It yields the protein CASNLLAQETQYF.

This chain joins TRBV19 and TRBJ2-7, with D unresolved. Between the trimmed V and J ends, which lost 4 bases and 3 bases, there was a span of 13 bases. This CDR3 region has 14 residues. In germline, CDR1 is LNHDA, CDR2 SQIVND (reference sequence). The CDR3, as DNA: TGTGCCAGTAGTAGTTTTGGCGAGAGCTACGAGCAGTACTTC. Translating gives CASSSFGESYEQYF.

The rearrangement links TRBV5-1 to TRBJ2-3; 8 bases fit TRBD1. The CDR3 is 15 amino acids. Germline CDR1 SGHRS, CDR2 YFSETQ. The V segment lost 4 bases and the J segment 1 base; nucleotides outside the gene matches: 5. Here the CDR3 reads CASSIPTGGTDTQYF. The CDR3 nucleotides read TGCGCCAGCAGCATACCGACAGGGGGCACAGATACGCAGTATTTT.

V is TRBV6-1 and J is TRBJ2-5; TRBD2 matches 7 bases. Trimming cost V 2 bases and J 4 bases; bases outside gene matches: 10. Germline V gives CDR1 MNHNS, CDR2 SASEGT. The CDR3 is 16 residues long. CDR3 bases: TGTGCCAGCAGTGAAACCCCCCGGCGGGGGTCAGAGACCCAGTACTTC. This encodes CASSETPRRGSETQYF.

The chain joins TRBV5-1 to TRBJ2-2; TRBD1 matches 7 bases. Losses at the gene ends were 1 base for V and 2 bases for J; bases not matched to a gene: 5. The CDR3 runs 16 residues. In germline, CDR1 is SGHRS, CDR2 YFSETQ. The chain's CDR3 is CASSLLGGGNTGELFF. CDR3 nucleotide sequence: TGCGCCAGCAGCTTGTTAGGGGGCGGAAACACCGGGGAGCTGTTTTTT. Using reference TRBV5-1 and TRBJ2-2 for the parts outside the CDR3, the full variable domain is KAGVTQTPRYLIKTRGQQVTLSCSPISGHRSVSWYQQTPGQGLQFLFEYFSETQRNKGNFPGRFSGRQFSNSRSEMNVSTLELGDSALYLCASSLLGGGNTGELFFGEGSRLTVL.

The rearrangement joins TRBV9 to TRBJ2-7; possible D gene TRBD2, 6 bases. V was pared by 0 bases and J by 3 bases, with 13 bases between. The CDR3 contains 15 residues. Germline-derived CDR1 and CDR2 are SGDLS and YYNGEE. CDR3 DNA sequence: TGTGCCAGCAGCGTAGGGGGGACTTCGAGCTACGAGCAGTACTTC. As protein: CASSVGGTSSYEQYF.

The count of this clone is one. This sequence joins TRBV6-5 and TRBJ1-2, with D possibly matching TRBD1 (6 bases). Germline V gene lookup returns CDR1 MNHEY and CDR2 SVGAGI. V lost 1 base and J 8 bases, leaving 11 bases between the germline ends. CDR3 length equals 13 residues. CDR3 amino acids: CASSYLQGGGYTF. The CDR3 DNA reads TGTGCCAGCAGTTACTTACAGGGAGGAGGCTACACCTTC.

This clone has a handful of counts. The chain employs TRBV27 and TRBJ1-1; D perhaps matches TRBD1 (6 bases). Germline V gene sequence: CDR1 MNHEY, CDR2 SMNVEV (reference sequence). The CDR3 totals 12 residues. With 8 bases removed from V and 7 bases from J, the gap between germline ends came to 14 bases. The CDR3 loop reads CASRKGGLEAFF. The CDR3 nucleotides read TGTGCCAGCCGGAAGGGGGGCCTTGAAGCTTTCTTT.

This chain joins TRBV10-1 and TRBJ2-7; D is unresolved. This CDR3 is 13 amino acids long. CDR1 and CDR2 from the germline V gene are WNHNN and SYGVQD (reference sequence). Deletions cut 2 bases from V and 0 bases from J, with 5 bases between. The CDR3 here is CASSERSSYEQYF. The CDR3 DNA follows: TGCGCCAGCAGTGAGCGGAGCTCCTACGAGCAGTACTTC.